These 27 T cell receptor beta chains share one sample of origin, sequenced in a study of technical replicates of blood from a few donors. The table came from immunoSEQ multiplex PCR; TCRdb's copy has only in-frame clones and leaves some out. The sample has approximately 92,000 clones; approximately 96% are singletons. The sample was T cells isolated from PBMCs. The receptors originated from a human donor in good health.

The chain combines TRBV6-5 with TRBJ2-2, with D maybe TRBD1 (5 bases). The ends were cut back, 2 bases at V and 6 bases at J, with 13 bases in the middle. Germline lookup yields CDR1 MNHEY and CDR2 SVGAGI. This CDR3 has 15 amino acids. The CDR3 DNA sequence: TGTGCCAGCAGTTACATCACCCAGGGTTCCGGGGAGCTGTTTTTT. It yields the protein CASSYITQGSGELFF.

The V call is TRBV7-9, the J call TRBJ2-3; D gene unclear. CDR3 length equals 12 residues. Trimming pared 6 bases from V and 9 bases from J, leaving 13 bases between. Looked up from germline, CDR1 is SEHNR and CDR2 is FQNEAQ (reference sequence). The chain's CDR3 is CASSPQSHTQYF. As DNA, the CDR3 is TGTGCCAGCAGTCCTCAGTCGCACACGCAGTATTTT.

The chain joins TRBV7-2 to TRBJ1-1, with a possible D match to TRBD1 (5 bases). V lost 1 base and J lost 10, with 13 bases in between. The germline gives CDR1 SGHTA, CDR2 FQGNSA. This CDR3 has 13 amino acids. CDR3 nucleotides: TGTGCCAGCAGCTTAGACCCGGGGGGGGTAGCTTTCTTT. It codes for CASSLDPGGVAFF.

The chain combines TRBV19 with TRBJ1-2, with D perhaps TRBD1 (6 bases). The V gene lost 7 bases and the J gene lost 0 bases, with 18 bases spanning the gap. This CDR3 has 16 residues. Germline lookup yields CDR1 LNHDA and CDR2 SQIVND (reference sequence). In DNA, the CDR3 is TGTGCCAGTACACTCGATACAGGGTATCCTAACTATGGCTACACCTTC. Amino acid sequence: CASTLDTGYPNYGYTF. Based on the CDR3 plus reference TRBV19 and TRBJ1-2, the full variable domain is DGGITQSPKYLFRKEGQNVTLSCEQNLNHDAMYWYRQDPGQGLRLIYYSQIVNDFQKGDIAEGYSVSREKKESFPLTVTSAQKNPTAFYLCASTLDTGYPNYGYTFGSGTRLTVV.

The rearrangement joins TRBV9 to TRBJ2-1; the D is unclear. Germline CDR1 and CDR2: SGDLS and YYNGEE. Trimming pared 3 bases from V and 3 bases from J, leaving 4 bases between. The CDR3 totals 12 residues. CDR3 residues: CASSGDYNEQFF. CDR3 DNA sequence: TGTGCCAGCAGCGGAGACTACAATGAGCAGTTCTTC.

The V call is TRBV11-3, the J call TRBJ2-1; the D gene is possibly TRBD1 (5 bases). The germline CDR1 and CDR2 sequences are SGHNT and YENEEA. CDR3 size: 14 residues. The V gene lost 4 bases and the J gene lost 5 bases, with 12 bases spanning the gap. The CDR3 loop is CASSWGWGNNEQFF. CDR3 nucleotides: TGTGCCAGCAGCTGGGGCTGGGGAAACAATGAGCAGTTCTTC.

This clone was observed a single time. V gene TRBV19 combines with J gene TRBJ2-7, with TRBD1 matching 11 bases. The germline V gene encodes CDR1 LNHDA and CDR2 SQIVND (reference sequence). V dropped 10 bases and J dropped 5; count of bases not matched to a gene: 13. CDR3 length equals 15 residues. This chain's CDR3 is CATDRGPGTIHEQYF. CDR3 bases: TGTGCCACGGACAGGGGGCCGGGTACGATACACGAGCAGTACTTC. The variable domain in full, with the rest retrieved from reference TRBV19 and TRBJ2-7, is DGGITQSPKYLFRKEGQNVTLSCEQNLNHDAMYWYRQDPGQGLRLIYYSQIVNDFQKGDIAEGYSVSREKKESFPLTVTSAQKNPTAFYLCATDRGPGTIHEQYFGPGTRLTVT.

The V call is TRBV7-3, the J call TRBJ2-3; D is undetermined. Germline CDR1 reads SGHTA; CDR2 reads FQGTGA. The CDR3 runs 15 residues. Trimming removed 0 bases at V and 3 bases at J, with 10 bases between. CDR3 loop: CASSLTGLVTDTQYF. The CDR3 DNA reads as TGTGCCAGCAGCTTAACCGGTCTAGTTACAGATACGCAGTATTTT.

V is TRBV28 and J is TRBJ2-3, with 13 bases fitting TRBD2. CDR1 is MDHEN, CDR2 SYDVKM, per germline. V lost 5 bases to trimming and J lost 7 bases; unmatched junction nucleotides: 9. CDR3 length equals 16 residues. CDR3 coding DNA: TGTGCCAGCAGTCCTAGGACTAGCGGGAGCCAAAATACGCAGTATTTT. This encodes CASSPRTSGSQNTQYF.

This clone was observed once. The V gene is TRBV10-2, the J gene TRBJ2-1, with 13 bases that match TRBD2. The germline V gene has CDR1 WSHSY and CDR2 SAAADI. The V gene end was trimmed by 6 bases and the J gene end by 7 bases; junction bases not matched to a gene: 6. The CDR3 sequence is 15 residues long. The CDR3 loop reads CASRILAGGGNEQFF. Here the CDR3 DNA reads TGCGCCAGCAGGATACTAGCGGGAGGGGGGAATGAGCAGTTCTTC.

This chain joins TRBV5-8 and TRBJ1-1; D is uncertain. This CDR3 has 12 residues. Trimming pared 5 bases from V and 10 bases from J, leaving 15 bases between. Germline CDR1 is SGHTS and CDR2 is YDEGEE. Here the CDR3 DNA reads TGTGCCAGCAGTTCGGACTGGAAGGCAGCTTTCTTT. This gives the protein CASSSDWKAAFF.

The chain uses TRBV19 and TRBJ2-1; D might be TRBD2 (6 bases). Germline CDR1 is LNHDA and CDR2 is SQIVND (reference sequence). Between the trimmed V and J ends, which lost 3 bases and 4 bases, there was a span of 13 bases. The CDR3 consists of 15 residues. CDR3 sequence: CASSIRGGKYNEQFF. The CDR3, as DNA: TGTGCCAGTAGTATTAGGGGCGGGAAGTACAATGAGCAGTTCTTC.

The gene calls are TRBV11-3 and TRBJ2-1, with 13 bases that match TRBD2. The ends lost 4 bases at V and 10 bases at J; junction bases unmatched: 7. The CDR3 contains 15 residues. Germline V gives CDR1 SGHNT, CDR2 YENEEA. DNA for the CDR3: TGTGCCAGCAGCTGGATCGGACTAGCGGGAGTGGAGCAGTTCTTC. It yields the protein CASSWIGLAGVEQFF.

J is TRBJ2-5 and V is TRBV2; TRBD2 aligns across 7 bases. V shed 10 bases and J 2 bases; nucleotides not matched to a gene: 10. The V gene's germline CDR1 is SNHLY and CDR2 FYNNEI. The CDR3 extends over 14 amino acids. The CDR3 sequence: CATTWVSGQETQYF. CDR3 DNA: TGTGCCACTACATGGGTTAGCGGGCAAGAGACCCAGTACTTC.

The genes are TRBV6-4 and TRBJ2-7; 12 bases map to TRBD2. Germline V gives CDR1 MRHNA, CDR2 SNTAGT. The ends lost 0 bases at V and 9 bases at J; junction bases unmatched: 3. This CDR3 contains 14 residues. CDR3 in DNA: TGTGCCAGCAGTGACTCGACTAGCGGGAGAGGGCAGTACTTC. Its protein is CASSDSTSGRGQYF.

The rearrangement joins TRBV30 to TRBJ2-1; 9 positions match TRBD2. J lost 0 bases, V lost 3 bases, and 15 bases had no gene match. The germline CDR1 and CDR2 sequences are GTSNPN and SVGIG (reference sequence). This CDR3 is built from 19 residues. CDR3 sequence (DNA): TGTGCCTGGAGACTAGCGGGCAGGGCGGAATTAAGCTCCTACAATGAGCAGTTCTTC. Protein sequence: CAWRLAGRAELSSYNEQFF.

CDR3 nucleotide sequence: TGTGCCAGCAGCTTAGGGACTTGGAGCTCTGGAAACACCATATATTTT. Its translation: CASSLGTWSSGNTIYF. The chain couples TRBV7-2 to TRBJ1-3; no reliable D call. V lost 1 base, J lost 0 bases, and 10 bases lay in between. CDR3 size: 16 residues. Germline values: CDR1 SGHTA, CDR2 FQGNSA.

The rearrangement joins TRBV7-3 to TRBJ2-1; D is unclear. Germline assignment: CDR1 SGHTA and CDR2 FQGTGA. Trimming pared 3 bases from V and 7 bases from J, leaving 10 bases between. This CDR3 is built from 13 residues. CDR3 loop: CASSFSGTNEQFF. The CDR3 DNA reads as TGTGCCAGCAGCTTTTCGGGTACTAATGAGCAGTTCTTC.

This clone was observed once. The chain combines TRBV4-2 with TRBJ2-2, with 7 bases identical to TRBD1. CDR3 length: 15 residues. Germline V lookup: CDR1 LGHNA, CDR2 YNFKEQ. With 1 base clipped from V and 1 base from J, the junction kept 0 bases outside the gene matches. CDR3 in amino acids: CASSQGQGNTGELFF. CDR3 nucleotide sequence: TGTGCCAGCAGCCAAGGACAGGGGAACACCGGGGAGCTGTTTTTT.

V is TRBV7-2 and J is TRBJ1-1; no definite D call. Germline CDR1 SGHTA, CDR2 FQGNSA. V lost 5 bases to trimming and J lost 4 bases, with 17 bases between them. This CDR3 contains 15 residues. The CDR3 DNA sequence: TGTGCCAGCAGCCTGAGACCAAGAGAGGTCACTGAAGCTTTCTTT. Residues: CASSLRPREVTEAFF.

The V and J genes are TRBV7-2 and TRBJ2-1; D may be TRBD2 (6 bases). Germline V gene lookup returns CDR1 SGHTA and CDR2 FQGNSA. The CDR3 runs to 15 residues. Between the trimmed V and J ends, which lost 5 bases and 4 bases, there was a span of 15 bases. CDR3 coding DNA: TGTGCCAGCAGCCCCTCTAGCGCCGAGTACAATGAGCAGTTCTTC. Residues: CASSPSSAEYNEQFF.

This chain joins TRBV2 and TRBJ2-3; no definite D call. Between the trimmed V and J ends, which lost 6 bases and 2 bases, there was a span of 6 bases. The CDR3 spans 12 residues. CDR1 SNHLY and CDR2 FYNNEI come from the germline V gene. In nucleotides, the CDR3 is TGTGCCAGCAGATATAACACAGATACGCAGTATTTT. Translation: CASRYNTDTQYF. Full variable domain (missing parts from reference TRBV2 and TRBJ2-3): EPEVTQTPSHQVTQMGQEVILRCVPISNHLYFYWYRQILGQKVEFLVSFYNNEISEKSEIFDDQFSVERPDGSNFTLKIRSTKLEDSAMYFCASRYNTDTQYFGPGTRLTVL.

The chain links TRBV5-1 to TRBJ1-4; D call uncertain. Trimming shortened V by 2 bases and J by 4 bases, and 6 bases separated the two germline ends. The length of the CDR3 is 13 residues. The germline CDR1 and CDR2 sequences are SGHRS and YFSETQ. CDR3 bases: TGCGCCAGCAGCTTACACCGTAATGAAAAACTGTTTTTT. Encoded protein: CASSLHRNEKLFF.

This chain links TRBV6-6 with TRBJ2-7; D is unresolved. This CDR3 has 12 residues. Trimming took off 2 bases at V and 3 bases at J, with 5 bases between the two ends. CDR1 is MNHNY, CDR2 SVGAGI, per germline (reference sequence). Here the CDR3 DNA reads TGTGCCAGCAGTTACACCGGCTACGAGCAGTACTTC. Its translation: CASSYTGYEQYF.

This clone came up once. The chain has TRBV10-3 and TRBJ2-3; TRBD1 matches at 10 bases. The J segment lost 1 base and the V segment lost 11 bases, leaving 3 bases of the junction unmatched. Looked up from germline, CDR1 is ENHRY and CDR2 is SYGVKD. The CDR3 is 13 residues long. The CDR3 is CAVGTGGTDTQYF. CDR3 nucleotides: TGTGCCGTAGGGACAGGGGGCACAGATACGCAGTATTTT.

The genes are TRBV6-5 and TRBJ1-6; 7 nucleotides line up with TRBD1. Germline CDR1 reads MNHEY; CDR2 reads SVGAGI. This CDR3 comprises 16 residues. V lost 2 bases and J lost 6; bases outside the gene matches: 7. As DNA, the CDR3 is TGTGCCAGCAGTTACGAGGGGACAGATCCTAATTCACCCCTCCACTTT. This translates into CASSYEGTDPNSPLHF.

The chain employs TRBV19 and TRBJ1-2; 8 bases fit TRBD1. CDR1 LNHDA and CDR2 SQIVND come from the germline V gene (reference sequence). V shed 5 bases and J 4 bases; nucleotides not matched to a gene: 3. The length of the CDR3 is 13 residues. The CDR3 DNA follows: TGTGCCAGTAGTTTAGGACAGGGCTATGGCTACACCTTC. This gives the protein CASSLGQGYGYTF.